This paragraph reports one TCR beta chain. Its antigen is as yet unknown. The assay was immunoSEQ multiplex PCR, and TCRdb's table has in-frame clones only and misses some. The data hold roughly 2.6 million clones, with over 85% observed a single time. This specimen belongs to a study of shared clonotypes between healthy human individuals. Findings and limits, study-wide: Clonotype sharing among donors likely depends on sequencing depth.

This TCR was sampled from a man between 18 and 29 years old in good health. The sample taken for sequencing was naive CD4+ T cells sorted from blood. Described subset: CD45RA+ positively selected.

This CDR3 reads CAISESSTGGSYNSPLHF. Here the CDR3 DNA reads TGTGCCATCAGTGAGTCGTCGACAGGGGGCTCCTATAATTCACCCCTCCACTTT. The gene calls are TRBV10-3 and TRBJ1-6; TRBD1 agrees at 9 bases. V trimming: 0 bases; J trimming: 0 bases; junction bases outside the gene matches: 3. Looked up from germline, CDR1 is ENHRY and CDR2 is SYGVKD. The CDR3 is 18 residues long.